The clone carrying this T cell receptor beta chain appeared a single time. No antigen is known for it. The sample is drawn from a study of brain T cells in children with intractable seizures. The table came from immunoSEQ multiplex PCR; TCRdb's copy has only in-frame clones and leaves some out. The sample consists of 60,000 to 85,000 clones, about 93% of them appearing once. Surgery cases with the highest brain T cell transcript signatures were chosen for sequencing. Patients received at least one anti-epileptic drug before surgery. Germline V CDR1 and CDR2: MGHRA, YSYEKL. V gave up 3 bases and J gave up 7 bases; unmatched junction bases: 6. The CDR3 extends over 15 amino acids. The study's findings and limits: Viral specificity was inferred only from CDR3 similarity; HCMV serostatus was unknown. Pre- and post-surgery blood differed in depth, so pre-surgery absences may be undersampling.

This TCR was recovered from a boy younger than two with tuberous sclerosis and intractable seizures. The material was peripheral blood, obtained at surgery. The chain carries TRBV4-1 and TRBJ2-1; 10 bases line up with TRBD1. This CDR3 is CASSQRTGGRNEQFF. The CDR3 DNA reads as TGCGCCAGCAGCCAGCGGACAGGGGGTAGGAATGAGCAGTTCTTC.